This T cell receptor (beta chain) originates from a study of cytomegalovirus exposure and HLA in healthy donors. Study-level background: An analysis done earlier identified about 120 million unique TCR beta sequences from about 180 million T cells. A preliminary data release comprised 80 million to 95 million unique TCRs obtained from HLA-typed donors. Study-level points and caveats: Whilst most TCR sequences proved rare, a subset of public TCRs occurred across many donors.

V was trimmed by 3 bases and J by 4 bases, leaving 9 bases between them. Germline V gene data show CDR1 as SEHNR and CDR2 as FQNEAQ (reference sequence). The CDR3 is made up of 13 amino acids. PCR used 60 Vbeta primers and 13 Jbeta primers. Data came from immunoSEQ multiplex PCR; TCRdb stores just in-frame clones and leaves some out. The sample includes 100,000 or so clones, 80% of them seen just once. To note about this clone: Antigen: not known.

The chain combines TRBV7-9 with TRBJ1-2, with D hard to call. Input material: PBMCs. The receptor was isolated from a man younger than 35 in good health and CMV-seronegative. This CDR3 reads CASSFGQAYGYTF. CDR3 sequence (DNA): TGTGCCAGCAGCTTTGGGCAGGCCTATGGCTACACCTTC.